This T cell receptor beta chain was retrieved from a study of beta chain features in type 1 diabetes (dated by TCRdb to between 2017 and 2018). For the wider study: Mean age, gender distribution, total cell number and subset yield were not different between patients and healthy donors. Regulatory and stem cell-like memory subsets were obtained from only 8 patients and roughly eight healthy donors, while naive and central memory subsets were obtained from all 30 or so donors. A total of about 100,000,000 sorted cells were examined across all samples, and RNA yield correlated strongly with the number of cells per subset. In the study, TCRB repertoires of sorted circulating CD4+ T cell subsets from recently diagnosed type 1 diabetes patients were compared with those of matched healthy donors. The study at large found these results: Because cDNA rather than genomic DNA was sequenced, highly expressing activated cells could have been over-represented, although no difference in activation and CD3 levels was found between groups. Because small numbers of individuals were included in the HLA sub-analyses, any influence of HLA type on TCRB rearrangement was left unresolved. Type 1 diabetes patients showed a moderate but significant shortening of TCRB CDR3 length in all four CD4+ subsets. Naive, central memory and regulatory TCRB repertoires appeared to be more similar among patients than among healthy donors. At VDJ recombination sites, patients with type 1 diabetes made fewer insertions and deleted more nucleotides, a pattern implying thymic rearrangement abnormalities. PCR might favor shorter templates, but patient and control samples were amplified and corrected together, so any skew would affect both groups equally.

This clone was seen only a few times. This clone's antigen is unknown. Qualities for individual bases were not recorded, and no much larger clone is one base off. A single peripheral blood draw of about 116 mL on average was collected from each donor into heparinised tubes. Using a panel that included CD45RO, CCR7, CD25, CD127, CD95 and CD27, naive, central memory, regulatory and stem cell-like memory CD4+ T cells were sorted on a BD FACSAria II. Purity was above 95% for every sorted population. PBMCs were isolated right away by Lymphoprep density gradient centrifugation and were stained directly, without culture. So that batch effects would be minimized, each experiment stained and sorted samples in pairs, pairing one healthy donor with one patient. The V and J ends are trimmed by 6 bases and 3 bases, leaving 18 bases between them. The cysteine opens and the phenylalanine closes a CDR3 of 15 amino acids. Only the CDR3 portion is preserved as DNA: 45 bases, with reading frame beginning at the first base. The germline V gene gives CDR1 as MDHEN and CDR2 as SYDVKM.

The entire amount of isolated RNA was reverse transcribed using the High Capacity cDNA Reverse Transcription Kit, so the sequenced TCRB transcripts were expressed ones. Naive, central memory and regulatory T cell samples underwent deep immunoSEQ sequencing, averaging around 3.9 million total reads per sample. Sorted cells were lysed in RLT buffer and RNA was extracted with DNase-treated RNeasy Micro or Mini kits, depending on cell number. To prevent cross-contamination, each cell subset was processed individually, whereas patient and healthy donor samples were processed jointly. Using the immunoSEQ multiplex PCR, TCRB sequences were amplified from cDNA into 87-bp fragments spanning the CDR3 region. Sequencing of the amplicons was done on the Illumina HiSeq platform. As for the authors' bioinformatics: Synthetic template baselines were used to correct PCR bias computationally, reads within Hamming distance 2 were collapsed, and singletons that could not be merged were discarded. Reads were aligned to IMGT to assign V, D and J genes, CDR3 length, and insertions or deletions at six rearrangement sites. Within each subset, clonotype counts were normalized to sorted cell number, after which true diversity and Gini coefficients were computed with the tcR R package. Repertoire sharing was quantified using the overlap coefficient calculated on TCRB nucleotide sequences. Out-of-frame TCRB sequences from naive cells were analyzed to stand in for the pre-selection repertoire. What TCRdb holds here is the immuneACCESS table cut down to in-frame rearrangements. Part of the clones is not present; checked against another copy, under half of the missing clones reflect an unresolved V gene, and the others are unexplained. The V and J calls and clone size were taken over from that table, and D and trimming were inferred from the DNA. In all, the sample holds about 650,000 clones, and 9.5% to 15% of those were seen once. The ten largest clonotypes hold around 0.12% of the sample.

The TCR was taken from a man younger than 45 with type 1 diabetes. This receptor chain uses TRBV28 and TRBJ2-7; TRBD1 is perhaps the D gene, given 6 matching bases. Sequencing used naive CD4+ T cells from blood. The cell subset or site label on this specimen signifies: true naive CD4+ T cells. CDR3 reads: CASRTSDRLNYEQYF. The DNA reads TGTGCCAGCAGGACATCGGACAGACTAAACTACGAGCAGTACTTC.